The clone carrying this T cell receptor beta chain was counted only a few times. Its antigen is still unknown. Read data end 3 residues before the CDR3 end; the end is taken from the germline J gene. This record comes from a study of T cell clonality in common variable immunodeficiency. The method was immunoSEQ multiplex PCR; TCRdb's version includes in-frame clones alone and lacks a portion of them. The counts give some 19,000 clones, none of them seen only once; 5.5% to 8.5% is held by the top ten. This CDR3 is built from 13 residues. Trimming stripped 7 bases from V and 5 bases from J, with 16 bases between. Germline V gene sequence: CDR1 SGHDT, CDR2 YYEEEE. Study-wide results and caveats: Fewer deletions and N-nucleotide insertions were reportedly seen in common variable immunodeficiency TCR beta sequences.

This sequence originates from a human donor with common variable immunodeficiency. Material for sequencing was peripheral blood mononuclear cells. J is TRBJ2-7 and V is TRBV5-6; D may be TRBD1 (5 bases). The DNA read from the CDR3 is TGTGCCAGCTTACGAAGGGGTGGGGACGAG. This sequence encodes CASLRRGGDE. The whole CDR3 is CASLRRGGDEQYF.